These T cell receptor beta chains were read from a single sample in a study of blood T cell repertoires in COVID-19. Method: immunoSEQ multiplex PCR; TCRdb's copy keeps in-frame clones and lacks some. The table shows 160,000 or so clones, with about 79% occurring only once. Material: peripheral blood. The receptors stem from a woman aged 50 to 60 with acute or convalescent COVID-19. The CDR3 runs from the conserved cysteine through the conserved F or W. The D gene is left open where the match is weak. Expanded clones are given a class, and other clones once, few, many or no size at all.

V: TRBV19
D: TRBD1
size: -
J: TRBJ1-2
CDR3: CASSIGGAGQSYTF
DNA: TGTGCCAGTAGTATAGGGGGTGCGGGACAGAGCTACACCTTC

V: TRBV12-5
D: -
size: few
J: TRBJ1-2
CDR3: CASGFVLAKSGYTF
DNA: TGTGCTAGTGGTTTTGTCCTGGCAAAGTCTGGCTACACCTTC

V: TRBV27
D: -
size: -
J: TRBJ1-1
CDR3: CASRASQGGNTEAFF
DNA: TGTGCCAGCCGCGCATCTCAGGGTGGAAACACTGAAGCTTTCTTT

V: TRBV3-1/TRBV3-2
D: TRBD2
size: -
J: TRBJ2-5
CDR3: CASSQITGLAGGRETQYF
DNA: TGTGCCAGCAGCCAAATAACTGGACTAGCGGGGGGGCGTGAGACCCAGTACTTC

V: TRBV14
D: -
size: -
J: TRBJ1-1
CDR3: CASSQDIGVNTEAFF
DNA: TGTGCCAGCAGCCAAGATATCGGGGTGAACACTGAAGCTTTCTTT

V: TRBV28
D: TRBD1
size: -
J: TRBJ2-5
CDR3: CASRNGQGAGWLETQYF
DNA: TGTGCCAGCAGAAACGGTCAGGGGGCTGGTTGGTTGGAGACCCAGTACTTC

V: TRBV4-2
D: -
size: once
J: TRBJ1-1
CDR3: CASSPSYLTGWDTEAFF
DNA: TGTGCCAGCAGCCCCAGCTACCTAACGGGGTGGGACACTGAAGCTTTCTTT

V: TRBV7-8
D: TRBD1
size: -
J: TRBJ1-5
CDR3: CASSLGRTGPYSNQPQHF
DNA: TGTGCCAGCAGCTTAGGCCGGACAGGACCTTATAGCAATCAGCCCCAGCATTTT

V: TRBV9
D: TRBD1
size: -
J: TRBJ1-4
CDR3: CASSGQGANEKLFF
DNA: TGTGCCAGCAGCGGACAGGGGGCTAATGAAAAACTGTTTTTT

V: TRBV9
D: -
size: -
J: TRBJ1-5
CDR3: CASSVLDSQPQHF
DNA: TGTGCCAGCAGCGTACTCGATAGTCAGCCCCAGCATTTT

V: TRBV9
D: -
size: once
J: TRBJ2-7
CDR3: CASSVGSLATYEQYF
DNA: TGTGCCAGCAGCGTAGGTTCACTAGCCACCTACGAGCAGTACTTC

V: TRBV9
D: -
size: -
J: TRBJ1-6
CDR3: CASSVVGEGSPLHF
DNA: TGTGCCAGCAGCGTAGTCGGCGAGGGCTCACCCCTCCACTTT

V: TRBV27
D: TRBD1
size: -
J: TRBJ2-7
CDR3: CASREPTGPYEQYF
DNA: TGTGCCAGCAGAGAACCGACAGGGCCCTACGAGCAGTACTTC

V: TRBV6-5
D: -
size: once
J: TRBJ2-2
CDR3: CASSFDRRNTGELFF
DNA: TGTGCCAGCAGTTTCGACAGGAGGAACACCGGGGAGCTGTTTTTT

V: TRBV25-1
D: -
size: -
J: TRBJ1-2
CDR3: CASSEWGVPGYTF
DNA: TGTGCCAGCAGTGAATGGGGGGTTCCTGGCTACACCTTC

V: TRBV19
D: TRBD1
size: -
J: TRBJ2-7
CDR3: CASRVVGTGGYEQYF
DNA: TGTGCCAGTAGAGTTGTCGGGACAGGGGGCTACGAGCAGTACTTC

V: TRBV27
D: -
size: -
J: TRBJ2-1
CDR3: CASSPGTQTYNEQFF
DNA: TGTGCCAGCAGCCCCGGGACACAAACCTACAATGAGCAGTTCTTC

V: TRBV5-4
D: TRBD2
size: -
J: TRBJ2-5
CDR3: CASSPWGAGGPGETQYF
DNA: TGTGCCAGCAGCCCCTGGGGAGCGGGGGGGCCGGGGGAGACCCAGTACTTC

V: TRBV5-1
D: TRBD1
size: -
J: TRBJ2-5
CDR3: CASSLQQGEETQYF
DNA: TGCGCCAGCAGCTTGCAACAGGGGGAAGAGACCCAGTACTTC

V: TRBV10-3
D: TRBD1
size: -
J: TRBJ1-2
CDR3: CAMDSGTGYGYTF
DNA: TGTGCCATGGACTCCGGGACAGGGTATGGCTACACCTTC

V: TRBV28
D: -
size: -
J: TRBJ1-2
CDR3: CASTIWRGGFGKGYTF
DNA: TGTGCCAGCACCATATGGCGGGGGGGGTTTGGGAAAGGCTACACCTTC

V: TRBV6-5
D: -
size: -
J: TRBJ2-1
CDR3: CASSQSGQFYNEQFF
DNA: TGTGCCAGCAGTCAATCAGGCCAATTCTACAATGAGCAGTTCTTC

V: TRBV7-8
D: TRBD1
size: -
J: TRBJ2-7
CDR3: CASSPRDRVSSYEQYF
DNA: TGTGCCAGCAGCCCCCGGGACAGGGTAAGCTCCTACGAGCAGTACTTC

V: TRBV7-8
D: -
size: -
J: TRBJ2-7
CDR3: CASSLAAVSYEQYF
DNA: TGTGCCAGCAGCTTAGCTGCAGTTTCCTACGAGCAGTACTTC

V: TRBV5-8
D: -
size: -
J: TRBJ1-6
CDR3: CASSLRDKSPLHF
DNA: TGTGCCAGCAGCTTGAGGGACAAGTCTCCCCTCCACTTT

V: TRBV4-3
D: -
size: -
J: TRBJ2-2
CDR3: CASSQEYGLTNTGELFF
DNA: TGCGCCAGCAGCCAAGAGTATGGACTAACCAACACCGGGGAGCTGTTTTTT

V: TRBV4-2
D: -
size: -
J: TRBJ2-1
CDR3: CASSQAFGGANRFF
DNA: TGTGCCAGCAGCCAAGCCTTTGGGGGGGCGAATCGGTTCTTC

V: TRBV4-1
D: -
size: -
J: TRBJ1-2
CDR3: CASSQGVVSGGYGYTF
DNA: TGCGCCAGCAGCCAAGGCGTTGTTTCGGGAGGCTATGGCTACACCTTC

V: TRBV7-9
D: -
size: -
J: TRBJ2-3
CDR3: CASSWVPGVGTDTQYF
DNA: TGTGCCAGCAGCTGGGTACCCGGGGTGGGCACAGATACGCAGTATTTT

V: TRBV14
D: TRBD2
size: -
J: TRBJ2-5
CDR3: CASSQVRRWGLAGTGGRETQYF
DNA: TGTGCCAGCAGCCAAGTCAGACGGTGGGGACTAGCGGGGACCGGGGGCCGAGAGACCCAGTACTTC

V: TRBV7-2
D: TRBD2
size: -
J: TRBJ2-7
CDR3: CASSLWGGYEQYF
DNA: TGTGCCAGCAGCTTATGGGGGGGATACGAGCAGTACTTC

V: TRBV7-9
D: TRBD1
size: -
J: TRBJ1-2
CDR3: CASSSPAGTGGIGGYTF
DNA: TGTGCCAGCAGCTCCCCGGCCGGGACAGGGGGAATTGGCGGCTACACCTTC

V: TRBV4-1
D: -
size: -
J: TRBJ1-2
CDR3: CASSQLPPGGYGYTF
DNA: TGCGCCAGCAGCCAACTCCCCCCGGGGGGCTATGGCTACACCTTC

V: TRBV2
D: -
size: -
J: TRBJ2-6
CDR3: CAGKTENYSGANVLTF
DNA: TGTGCCGGAAAGACAGAAAATTACTCTGGGGCCAACGTCCTGACTTTC

V: TRBV27
D: -
size: -
J: TRBJ1-6
CDR3: CATRGGTYNSPLHF
DNA: TGTGCCACCAGAGGGGGTACTTATAATTCACCCCTCCACTTT

V: TRBV4-2
D: TRBD1
size: -
J: TRBJ1-4
CDR3: CASSQGGTGLGGNEKLFF
DNA: TGTGCCAGCAGCCAGGGCGGGACAGGCCTGGGGGGTAATGAAAAACTGTTTTTT

V: TRBV10-3
D: -
size: -
J: TRBJ2-5
CDR3: CAIRREETQYF
DNA: TGTGCCATCAGGAGAGAAGAGACCCAGTACTTC

V: TRBV28
D: -
size: -
J: TRBJ1-1
CDR3: CASSSGTTNTEAFF
DNA: TGTGCCAGCAGTTCCGGGACAACGAACACTGAAGCTTTCTTT

V: TRBV9
D: -
size: -
J: TRBJ2-4
CDR3: CASSVEGIALNIQYF
DNA: TGTGCCAGCAGCGTCGAGGGTATTGCCTTAAACATTCAGTACTTC

V: TRBV18
D: -
size: -
J: TRBJ1-5
CDR3: CASSPTDSSNQPQHF
DNA: TGTGCCAGCTCACCAACCGACAGTAGCAATCAGCCCCAGCATTTT

V: TRBV6-1
D: -
size: -
J: TRBJ1-6
CDR3: CASSDNDSPLHF
DNA: TGTGCCAGCAGTGACAATGATTCACCCCTCCACTTT

V: TRBV19
D: TRBD1
size: once
J: TRBJ2-5
CDR3: CASSIFGQGATQYF
DNA: TGTGCCAGTAGTATATTTGGACAGGGAGCGACCCAGTACTTC

V: TRBV20-1
D: -
size: -
J: TRBJ2-5
CDR3: CSASEEQETQYF
DNA: TGCAGTGCTAGTGAAGAGCAAGAGACCCAGTACTTC

V: TRBV28
D: TRBD1
size: -
J: TRBJ1-3
CDR3: CATHTGQLSGNTIYF
DNA: TGTGCCACCCATACGGGACAGCTCTCTGGAAACACCATATATTTT

V: TRBV11-1
D: TRBD1
size: -
J: TRBJ2-7
CDR3: CASSLLGTGNLYEQYF
DNA: TGTGCCAGCAGCTTATTGGGGACAGGGAACCTCTACGAGCAGTACTTC

V: TRBV9
D: TRBD1
size: -
J: TRBJ1-2
CDR3: CASSVGTGIEGYTF
DNA: TGTGCCAGCAGCGTCGGGACAGGTATTGAAGGCTACACCTTC

V: TRBV12-3/TRBV12-4
D: -
size: -
J: TRBJ2-5
CDR3: CASRNPGEETQYF
DNA: TGTGCCAGCAGAAACCCAGGGGAAGAGACCCAGTACTTC

V: TRBV27
D: TRBD2
size: -
J: TRBJ2-1
CDR3: CASSLAGAPYNEQFF
DNA: TGTGCCAGCAGTTTAGCGGGAGCCCCCTACAATGAGCAGTTCTTC

V: TRBV28
D: TRBD1
size: few
J: TRBJ2-1
CDR3: CAMTSAGQGSNEQFF
DNA: TGTGCCATGACTTCCGCGGGACAGGGGAGCAATGAGCAGTTCTTC

V: TRBV3-1/TRBV3-2
D: TRBD2
size: -
J: TRBJ2-3
CDR3: CASSQASWASGGGSDTQYF
DNA: TGTGCCAGCAGCCAAGCCTCCTGGGCTAGCGGGGGAGGCTCAGATACGCAGTATTTT

V: TRBV28
D: -
size: few
J: TRBJ2-4
CDR3: CASSTPGGGRLNIQYF
DNA: TGTGCCAGCAGTACCCCCGGGGGCGGGAGACTAAACATTCAGTACTTC

V: TRBV5-1
D: TRBD2
size: -
J: TRBJ2-1
CDR3: CASRELAGHAYNEQFF
DNA: TGCGCCAGCAGGGAATTAGCGGGGCACGCCTACAATGAGCAGTTCTTC

V: TRBV7-2
D: -
size: -
J: TRBJ1-5
CDR3: CASSLQGSNQPQHF
DNA: TGTGCCAGCAGCTTACAGGGAAGCAATCAGCCCCAGCATTTT

V: TRBV10-3
D: -
size: -
J: TRBJ1-6
CDR3: CAIRGGLGSPLHF
DNA: TGTGCCATCAGGGGGGGGCTGGGCTCACCCCTCCACTTT

V: TRBV6-6
D: -
size: -
J: TRBJ2-5
CDR3: CASSLREQETQYF
DNA: TGTGCCAGCAGTTTACGGGAGCAAGAGACCCAGTACTTC